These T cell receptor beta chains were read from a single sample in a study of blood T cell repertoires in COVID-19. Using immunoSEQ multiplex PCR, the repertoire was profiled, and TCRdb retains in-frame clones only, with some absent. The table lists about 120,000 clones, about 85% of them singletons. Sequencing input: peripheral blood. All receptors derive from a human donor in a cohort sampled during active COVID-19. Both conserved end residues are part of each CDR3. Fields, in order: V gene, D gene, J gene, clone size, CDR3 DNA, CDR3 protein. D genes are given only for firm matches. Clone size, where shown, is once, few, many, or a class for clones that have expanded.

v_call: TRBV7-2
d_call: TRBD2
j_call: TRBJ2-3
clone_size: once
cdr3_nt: TGTGCCAGCAGCTTACGTCAACTTAGCGGGAGGCACACAGATACGCAGTATTTT
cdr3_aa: CASSLRQLSGRHTDTQYF

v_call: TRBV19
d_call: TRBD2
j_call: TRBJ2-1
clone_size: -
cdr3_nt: TGTGCCAGTAGCAACCCGGCGACTAGCGGGAGGGTAACCTACAATGAGCAGTTCTTC
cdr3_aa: CASSNPATSGRVTYNEQFF

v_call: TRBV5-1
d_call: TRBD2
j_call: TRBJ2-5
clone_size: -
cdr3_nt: TGCGCCAGCAGCCGCGGACAGCGGGGGGAAGAAGAGACCCAGTACTTC
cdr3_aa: CASSRGQRGEEETQYF

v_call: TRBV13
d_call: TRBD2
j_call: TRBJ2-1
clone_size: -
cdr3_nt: TGTGCCAGCAGTTTAGGACTAGCGGGGTACAATGAGCAGTTCTTC
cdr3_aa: CASSLGLAGYNEQFF

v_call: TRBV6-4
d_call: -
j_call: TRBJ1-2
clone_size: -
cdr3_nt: TGTGCCAGCAGTGACTCTAGTGCCAGGGGTGGCTACACCTTC
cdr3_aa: CASSDSSARGGYTF

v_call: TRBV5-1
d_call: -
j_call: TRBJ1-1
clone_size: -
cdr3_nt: TGCGCCAGCAGCTTGATAACAGGGTATACTGAAGCTTTCTTT
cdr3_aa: CASSLITGYTEAFF

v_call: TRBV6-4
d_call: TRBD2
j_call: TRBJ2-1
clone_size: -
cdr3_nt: TGTGCCAGCAGTGACACGACTAGCGGGAACAATGAGCAGTTCTTC
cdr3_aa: CASSDTTSGNNEQFF

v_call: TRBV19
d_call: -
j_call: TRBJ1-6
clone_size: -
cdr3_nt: TGTGCCAGTAGTATAACAAACAGCAATTCACCCCTCCACTTT
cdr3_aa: CASSITNSNSPLHF

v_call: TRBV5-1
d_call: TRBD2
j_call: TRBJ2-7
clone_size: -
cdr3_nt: TGCGCCAGCAGCTTGGGGGGATTCTACTCCAAAGACCTAGCGGGTTACTACGAGCAGTACTTC
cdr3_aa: CASSLGGFYSKDLAGYYEQYF

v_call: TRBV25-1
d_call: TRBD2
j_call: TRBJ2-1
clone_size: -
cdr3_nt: TGTGCCAGCAGTGAGTCCAGCGGGGGGGGCAATGAGCAGTTCTTC
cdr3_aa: CASSESSGGGNEQFF

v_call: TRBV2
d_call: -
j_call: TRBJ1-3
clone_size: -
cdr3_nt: TGTGCCAGCAGATCTCTACAGCGGCGGGCTAGGGGAAACACCATATATTTT
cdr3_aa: CASRSLQRRARGNTIYF

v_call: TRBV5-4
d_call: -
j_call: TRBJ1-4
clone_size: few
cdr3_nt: TGTGCCAGCAGCTTTGCGGGGGGCAGTAATGAAAAACTGTTTTTT
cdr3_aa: CASSFAGGSNEKLFF

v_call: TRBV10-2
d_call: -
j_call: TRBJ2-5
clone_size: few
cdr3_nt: TGCGCCAGCAGTGATCCTGGCTTGAAGACCCAGTACTTC
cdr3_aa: CASSDPGLKTQYF

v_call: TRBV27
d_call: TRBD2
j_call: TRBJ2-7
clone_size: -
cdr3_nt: TGTGCCAGCAGTCCCAAAGCGGGAAACTCCTACGAGCAGTACTTC
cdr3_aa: CASSPKAGNSYEQYF

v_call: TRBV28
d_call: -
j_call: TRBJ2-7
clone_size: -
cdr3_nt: TGTGCCAGCAGTTTGCAGCAGCGGAGCTACGAGCAGTACTTC
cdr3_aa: CASSLQQRSYEQYF

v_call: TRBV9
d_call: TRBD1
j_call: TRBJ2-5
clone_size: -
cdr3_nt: TGTGCCAGCAGCCCCCCCGGGACAGGTCTGCAGACCCAGTACTTC
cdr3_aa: CASSPPGTGLQTQYF

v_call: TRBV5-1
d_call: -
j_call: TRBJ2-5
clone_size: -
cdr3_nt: TGCGCCAGCAGCTTGCGGCGGAACCAAGAGACCCAGTACTTC
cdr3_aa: CASSLRRNQETQYF

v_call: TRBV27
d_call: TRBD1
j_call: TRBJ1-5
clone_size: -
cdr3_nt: TGTGCCAGCAGCCCAGTTAGGGGGCATCAGCCCCAGCATTTT
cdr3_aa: CASSPVRGHQPQHF

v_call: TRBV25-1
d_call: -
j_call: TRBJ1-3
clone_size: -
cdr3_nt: TGTGCCAGCAGGGAGGCAGGCTCTGGAAACACCATATATTTT
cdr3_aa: CASREAGSGNTIYF

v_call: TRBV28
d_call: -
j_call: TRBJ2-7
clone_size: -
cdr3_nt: TGTGCCAGCGTTCTCGGGAGCACGATGTGGGACGAGCAGTACTTC
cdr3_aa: CASVLGSTMWDEQYF

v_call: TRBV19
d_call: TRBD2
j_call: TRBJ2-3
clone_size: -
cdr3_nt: TGTGCCAGTAGTATACCGGGACTAGTGGGCACAGATACGCAGTATTTT
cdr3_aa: CASSIPGLVGTDTQYF

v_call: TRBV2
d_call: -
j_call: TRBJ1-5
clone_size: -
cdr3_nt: TGTGCCAGCAGGGGAGGGTCTGGCAATCAGCCCCAGCATTTT
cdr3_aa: CASRGGSGNQPQHF

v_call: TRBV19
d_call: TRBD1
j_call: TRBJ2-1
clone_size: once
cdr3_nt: TGTGCCAGTACAGGGGGCAGGAATGAGCAGTTCTTC
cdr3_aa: CASTGGRNEQFF

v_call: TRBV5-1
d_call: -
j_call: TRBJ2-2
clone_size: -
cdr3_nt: TGCGCCAGCAGCTCGACAGATTTTGGCACCGGGGAGCTGTTTTTT
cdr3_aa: CASSSTDFGTGELFF

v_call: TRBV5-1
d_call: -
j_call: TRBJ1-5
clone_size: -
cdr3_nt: TGCGCCAGCAGCCTCGGAGGAACTGATCAGCCCCAGCATTTT
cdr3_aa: CASSLGGTDQPQHF

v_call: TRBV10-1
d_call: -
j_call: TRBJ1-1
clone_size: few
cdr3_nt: TGCGCCAGCAGCCCCGCCCGGAGCGCTGAAGCTTTCTTT
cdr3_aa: CASSPARSAEAFF

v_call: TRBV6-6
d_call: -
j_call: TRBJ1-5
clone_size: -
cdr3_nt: TGTGCCAGCAGCGATCCGAATGGGGCACTCAATCAGCCCCAGCATTTT
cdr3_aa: CASSDPNGALNQPQHF

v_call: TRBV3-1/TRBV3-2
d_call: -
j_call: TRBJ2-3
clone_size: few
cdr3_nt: TGTGCCAGCAGCCGTTTGTTCTTGCGGGGCGGCAGAGATACGCAGTATTTT
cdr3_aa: CASSRLFLRGGRDTQYF

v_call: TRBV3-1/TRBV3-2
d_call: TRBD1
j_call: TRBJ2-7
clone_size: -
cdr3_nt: TGTGCCACCAAACCGACAGGGGGCGTAAAAGGCGAGCAGTACTTC
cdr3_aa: CATKPTGGVKGEQYF

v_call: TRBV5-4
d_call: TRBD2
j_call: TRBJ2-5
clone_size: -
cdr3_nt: TGTGCCAGCAGCACCCCGGTGGTAGCGGGAAGCCAAGAGACCCAGTACTTC
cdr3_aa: CASSTPVVAGSQETQYF

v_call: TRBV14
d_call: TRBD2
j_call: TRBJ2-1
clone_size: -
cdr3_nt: TGTGCCAGCAGCCACCAGGGAGGGTACAATGAGCAGTTCTTC
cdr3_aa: CASSHQGGYNEQFF

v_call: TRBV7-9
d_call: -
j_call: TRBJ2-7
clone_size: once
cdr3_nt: TGTGCCAGCAGCCCAGATGCCAAGTACGAGCAGTACTTC
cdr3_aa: CASSPDAKYEQYF

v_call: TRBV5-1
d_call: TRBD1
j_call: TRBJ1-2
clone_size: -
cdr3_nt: TGCGCCAGCAGCATACAGGGGGACTATGGCTACACCTTC
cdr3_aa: CASSIQGDYGYTF

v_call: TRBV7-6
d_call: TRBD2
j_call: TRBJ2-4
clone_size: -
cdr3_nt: TGTGCCAGCAGCTTAGTTGGTGGCGGGGGACTTTCAGCCAAAAACATTCAGTACTTC
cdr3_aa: CASSLVGGGGLSAKNIQYF

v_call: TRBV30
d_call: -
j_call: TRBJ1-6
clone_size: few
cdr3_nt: TGTGCCTGGAGTGTCCCACAGGGACGAGGTTCACCCCTCCACTTT
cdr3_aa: CAWSVPQGRGSPLHF

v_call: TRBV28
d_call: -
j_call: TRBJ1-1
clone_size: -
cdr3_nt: TGTGCCACCTCCGACATGCGCACTGAAGCTTTCTTT
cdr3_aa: CATSDMRTEAFF

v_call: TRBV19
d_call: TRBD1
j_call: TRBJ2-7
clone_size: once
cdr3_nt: TGTGCCAGTAGTCCCGGGACAGGGTACTACTACGAGCAGTACTTC
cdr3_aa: CASSPGTGYYYEQYF

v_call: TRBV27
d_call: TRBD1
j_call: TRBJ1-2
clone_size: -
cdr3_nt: TGTGCCAGCACGAAACAGGGGGCGCTCGGAAATGGCTACACCTTC
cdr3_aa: CASTKQGALGNGYTF

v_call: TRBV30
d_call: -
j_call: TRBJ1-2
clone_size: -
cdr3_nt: TGTGCCTGGAGTGTAACGGAGGGTGGCGGCTACACCTTC
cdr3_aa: CAWSVTEGGGYTF

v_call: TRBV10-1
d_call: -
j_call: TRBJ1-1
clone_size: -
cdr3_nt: TGCGCCAGCCTGACGCGGCCCTCGGGGAGGTTAAGTCCAACTGAAGCTTTCTTT
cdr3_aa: CASLTRPSGRLSPTEAFF

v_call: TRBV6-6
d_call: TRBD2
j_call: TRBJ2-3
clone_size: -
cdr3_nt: TGTGCCAGCAGCGGGACTAGCGGACGCACAGATACGCAGTATTTT
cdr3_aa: CASSGTSGRTDTQYF

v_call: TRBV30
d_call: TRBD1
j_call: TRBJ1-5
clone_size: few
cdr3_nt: TGTGCCTGGACCCGACAGGGTCTGAGCAATCAGCCCCAGCATTTT
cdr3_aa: CAWTRQGLSNQPQHF

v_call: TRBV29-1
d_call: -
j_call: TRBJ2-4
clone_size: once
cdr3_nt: TGCAGCGTTGTCGCCAGCGAGGTGCGGTACTTC
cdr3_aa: CSVVASEVRYF